A selection of T cell receptor beta chains follows, all from one sample in a study of T cell responses to AZD1222 COVID-19 vaccine. Repertoires were generated with immunoSEQ multiplex PCR, while TCRdb's copy carries only in-frame clones and drops some. Of roughly 51,000 clones listed, 80% to 90% are singletons. The sequenced sample was peripheral blood, obtained 28 days after the second AZD1222 dose. These TCRs come from an adult who received the AZD1222 COVID-19 vaccine. The conserved cysteine and the conserved F or W are not part of the CDR3 here.

j_gene: TRBJ2-1
len: 10
v_gene: TRBV19
CDR3aa: ASSTGQFEQF

j_gene: TRBJ1-2
len: 13
v_gene: TRBV5-4
CDR3aa: ASSLIGVGGYGYT

j_gene: TRBJ1-2
len: 11
v_gene: TRBV29-1
CDR3aa: SVGQTGVYGYT

j_gene: TRBJ1-2
len: 12
v_gene: TRBV30
CDR3aa: AWRETGGLYGYT

j_gene: TRBJ1-1
len: 13
v_gene: TRBV30
CDR3aa: AWSVKGDRNTEAF

j_gene: TRBJ2-7
len: 12
v_gene: TRBV11-3
CDR3aa: ASSLESTSYEQY

j_gene: TRBJ1-4
len: 11
v_gene: TRBV4-1
CDR3aa: ASSQVWGEKLF

j_gene: TRBJ1-2
len: 13
v_gene: TRBV14
CDR3aa: ASSQVGQGYYGYT

j_gene: TRBJ2-1
len: 9
v_gene: TRBV3-1/TRBV3-2
CDR3aa: ACSSYNEQF

j_gene: TRBJ1-2
len: 14
v_gene: TRBV21-1
CDR3aa: ASSIGTSPINYGYT

j_gene: TRBJ2-1
len: 13
v_gene: TRBV7-2
CDR3aa: ASSLKAGATIEQF

j_gene: TRBJ2-7
len: 11
v_gene: TRBV29-1
CDR3aa: SVGRTSGYEQY

j_gene: TRBJ1-1
len: 11
v_gene: TRBV19
CDR3aa: ASRGQGGTEAF

j_gene: TRBJ2-5
len: 12
v_gene: TRBV3-1/TRBV3-2
CDR3aa: ASSLRTLQETQY

j_gene: TRBJ1-1
len: 13
v_gene: TRBV7-2
CDR3aa: ASSLAPQGSSEAF

j_gene: TRBJ2-7
len: 10
v_gene: TRBV6-5
CDR3aa: ASSPRSYEQY

j_gene: TRBJ2-7
len: 10
v_gene: TRBV18
CDR3aa: ASSPDRGEQY

j_gene: TRBJ1-4
len: 12
v_gene: TRBV5-4
CDR3aa: ASSLERWDEKLF

j_gene: TRBJ2-7
len: 12
v_gene: TRBV18
CDR3aa: ASSPADSTYEQY

j_gene: TRBJ1-1
len: 11
v_gene: TRBV9
CDR3aa: ASSRPLGGEAF

j_gene: TRBJ1-2
len: 13
v_gene: TRBV27
CDR3aa: ASSLSGAGGYGYT

j_gene: TRBJ1-6
len: 9
v_gene: TRBV19
CDR3aa: ACSDTRILH

j_gene: TRBJ2-6
len: 13
v_gene: TRBV5-1
CDR3aa: ASSLQGAGANVLT

j_gene: TRBJ2-7
len: 14
v_gene: TRBV5-1
CDR3aa: ASSSGRLAGAHEQY

j_gene: TRBJ2-5
len: 8
v_gene: TRBV29-1
CDR3aa: SGQQETQY

j_gene: TRBJ1-2
len: 9
v_gene: TRBV29-1
CDR3aa: SAGGNDGYT

j_gene: TRBJ1-2
len: 12
v_gene: TRBV3-1/TRBV3-2
CDR3aa: ASSQDTGRDGYT

j_gene: TRBJ2-1
len: 13
v_gene: TRBV14
CDR3aa: ASSPREPSYNEQF

j_gene: TRBJ1-2
len: 10
v_gene: TRBV6-1
CDR3aa: ASSDPGPGYT

j_gene: TRBJ2-3
len: 13
v_gene: TRBV5-6
CDR3aa: ASSLVGGEADTQY

j_gene: TRBJ2-3
len: 10
v_gene: TRBV5-1
CDR3aa: ASSLGSDTQY

j_gene: TRBJ2-3
len: 14
v_gene: TRBV11-3
CDR3aa: ASSLGGGFSTDTQY

j_gene: TRBJ2-7
len: 15
v_gene: TRBV11-2
CDR3aa: ASSFTTSGRNSYEQY

j_gene: TRBJ2-2
len: 13
v_gene: TRBV5-5
CDR3aa: ASSFNLAGAGELF

j_gene: TRBJ2-7
len: 13
v_gene: TRBV19
CDR3aa: ASSTWTSGSYEQY

j_gene: TRBJ2-1
len: 13
v_gene: TRBV13
CDR3aa: ASRSGTSGYNEQF

j_gene: TRBJ1-5
len: 13
v_gene: TRBV9
CDR3aa: ASSVGTGRNQPQH

j_gene: TRBJ2-1
len: 16
v_gene: TRBV4-1
CDR3aa: ASSHQNPGLAGENEQF

j_gene: TRBJ2-1
len: 17
v_gene: TRBV27
CDR3aa: ASSLSFGGLAGRVNEQF

j_gene: TRBJ2-2
len: 12
v_gene: TRBV5-1
CDR3aa: ASSQLAEAGELF

j_gene: TRBJ2-7
len: 13
v_gene: TRBV6-5
CDR3aa: ATYRGQGASYEQY

j_gene: TRBJ2-1
len: 10
v_gene: TRBV6-5
CDR3aa: ASSWGKGEQF

j_gene: TRBJ2-5
len: 13
v_gene: TRBV5-1
CDR3aa: ASSLGTGGKETQY

j_gene: TRBJ2-5
len: 10
v_gene: TRBV30
CDR3aa: AWSVSGETQY

j_gene: TRBJ1-1
len: 10
v_gene: TRBV7-2
CDR3aa: ASSTRVSEAF

j_gene: TRBJ2-5
len: 10
v_gene: TRBV5-8
CDR3aa: ASSLDGETQY

j_gene: TRBJ1-2
len: 9
v_gene: TRBV20-1
CDR3aa: LLQGHAGYT